These T cell receptor beta chains were read from a single sample in a study of blood T cell repertoires in COVID-19. The protocol was immunoSEQ multiplex PCR, while the TCRdb copy is restricted to in-frame clones and leaves out a portion. The sample includes some 110,000 clones, about 91% seen only once; the top ten take 6%. The sample was peripheral blood. These receptors came from a human donor in a cohort sampled during active COVID-19. CDR3s leave out the opening cysteine and the closing phenylalanine or tryptophan.

V	CDR3
TRBV7-9	ASSGGSGRKMDNEQF
TRBV2	ASSEAGGRIVQPQH
TRBV18	ASLHISGANTGELF
TRBV5-1	ASSLAGFLGEQY
TRBV9	ASSAHGGATYEQY
TRBV29-1	SAAQWTGELF
TRBV2	ASSWTGPHLYNEQF
TRBV28	ASSTVFSGTGELF
TRBV9	ASSVGAGHDEQF
TRBV28	ASSLLPGQGNTEAF
TRBV2	ARLQGLGGTDTQY
TRBV27	ASSFQGGGSNQPQH
TRBV2	ASSKGNLSGYGYT
TRBV12-5	ASGPWPNTEAF
TRBV5-1	ASSLAWGQGFWAQY
TRBV6-5	ASTRGQAGNEQF
TRBV5-4	ASNPQGANTDTQY
TRBV28	ASRSQDRGNEKLF
TRBV6-6	ASSDRVPSNQPQH
TRBV18	ASSPAGGVPYGYT
TRBV29-1	SGNRGNTVADTQY
TRBV30	AWSTIRSGYT
TRBV7-2	ASSLGRGATQETQY
TRBV9	ASSSGTGTYEQY
TRBV7-9	ASSLGQSLNVAKNIQY
TRBV10-3	AIGAANEQF
TRBV6-4	ASRNVPGTLGRPQH
TRBV28	ASSYTRGLNNEQF
TRBV29-1	SLQGAGSYEQY
TRBV10-2	ASILGGGMGDTQY
TRBV30	AWTSSIGTPLPYEQY
TRBV4-2	ASSQLLAGTETQY
TRBV7-6	ASSLYGGYDEKLF
TRBV9	ASSGFSYEQY
TRBV5-8	ASSLHWRGFAGNTIY
TRBV5-4	ASSIGQGSTTYEQY
TRBV19	ASSPTAAGWQPQH
TRBV4-1	ASSPTRDYEQY
TRBV5-1	ASSPPNPGGDEQF
TRBV5-6	ASSLTGITEAF
TRBV7-9	ASSSTGVGGYT
TRBV4-2	ASSRPNPSGGANTGELF
TRBV4-3	ASSQDSGAPYGYT
TRBV4-2	ASSQNRGKGPQH
TRBV6-4	ASSGDQTARYGYT
TRBV27	ASRGIRGRIEQY